The 19 T cell receptor beta chains listed next were all sequenced from one sample in a study of blood T cells in healthy people across ages. Primers used in a second PCR of roughly 6 to 11 cycles were a sample-barcoded 5' primer and a J-beta primer mix. TCRdb itself ran the 5' RACE reads through MiXCR, one entry per CDR3 protein. The sample records under 750,000 distinct CDR3 sequences, roughly 48% being singletons. Input material: blood. These receptors were taken from an older man in good health.

The chain's CDR3 is CAWSEGNTEAFF. CDR3 DNA: TGTGCCTGGAGTGAGGGGAACACTGAAGCTTTCTTT. The chain combines TRBV30 with TRBJ1-1; D remains ambiguous. Trimming pared 1 base from V and 1 base from J, leaving 4 bases between. CDR1 GTSNPN and CDR2 SVGIG come from the germline V gene (reference sequence). This CDR3 spans 12 amino acids.

The rearrangement joins TRBV20-1 to TRBJ1-1; no firm D call. Germline values: CDR1 DFQATT, CDR2 SNEGSKA (reference sequence). The V end lost 4 bases, the J end lost 1 base, and 10 bases lay between the germline ends. The CDR3 covers 13 residues. The CDR3 here is CSAMEHQNTEAFF. CDR3 bases: TGCAGTGCTATGGAACACCAGAACACTGAAGCTTTCTTT.

On this clonotype: A read error is possible here, since a much larger clone lies one base away. V usage is TRBV29-1 and J usage is TRBJ2-7, with D unclear. The CDR3 has 11 residues. The germline CDR1 and CDR2 sequences are SQVTM and ANQGSEA. V was cut by 4 bases and J by 6 bases, with 10 bases left in between. The CDR3 sequence is CSVGTDCEQYF. CDR3 nucleotide sequence: TGCAGCGTTGGAACAGACTGCGAGCAGTACTTC.

J is TRBJ1-2 and V is TRBV4-1; D gene ambiguous. The germline V gene encodes CDR1 MGHRA and CDR2 YSYEKL. The V and J ends lost 0 bases and 6 bases respectively, with 8 bases between them. This CDR3 is built from 13 residues. The CDR3: CASSQDRKNGYTF. CDR3 nucleotide sequence: TGCGCCAGCAGCCAAGATCGGAAGAATGGCTACACCTTC.

The chain uses TRBV12-3 or TRBV12-4 and TRBJ1-6; D possibly corresponds to TRBD1 (6 bases). The V and J ends lost 7 bases and 7 bases respectively, with 14 bases between them. This CDR3 comprises 14 residues. Here the CDR3 DNA reads TGTGCCAGCACCGGGGGGCCGTGGAATTCACCCCTCCACTTT. Translated, it gives CASTGGPWNSPLHF.

To note about this clonotype: The junction departs from the called germline gene at one end, perhaps through a read error. The chain links TRBV6-1 to TRBJ2-1, with TRBD2 matching 11 bases. The CDR3 extends over 17 amino acids. Germline V gene data show CDR1 as MNHNS and CDR2 as SASEGT. CDR3 sequence: CASSGTSGLSSCNEQFF. DNA of the CDR3: TGTGCCAGCAGCGGGACTAGCGGTTTAAGCTCCTGCAATGAGCAGTTCTTC.

In regard to this clonotype: Since a much larger clone is just one base distant, this may be a read error. This chain uses TRBV6-5 with TRBJ2-5; weak D call: TRBD1 (6 bases). The germline V gene encodes CDR1 MNHEY and CDR2 SVGAGI. This CDR3 comprises 15 residues. The CDR3 protein is CACSRDGRDKETQYF. In nucleotides, the CDR3 is TGTGCCTGCAGTCGCGATGGACGGGACAAAGAGACCCAGTACTTC.

The chain joins TRBV6-2 or TRBV6-3 to TRBJ1-1; 8 bases are shared with TRBD1. Losses at the gene ends were 6 bases for V and 1 base for J; bases not matched to a gene: 7. CDR1 is MNHEY and CDR2 is SVGEGT in the germline V gene. The CDR3 sequence is 15 residues long. The CDR3 DNA reads TGTGCCAGCAGGAGAACCGGGACAGGGAACACTGAAGCTTTCTTT. Its translation is CASRRTGTGNTEAFF.

The V gene is TRBV20-1, the J gene TRBJ2-6; possibly TRBD2 for D (6 bases). Germline V gene data show CDR1 as DFQATT and CDR2 as SNEGSKA (reference sequence). This CDR3 has 16 amino acids. The V and J ends lost 5 bases and 0 bases respectively, with 14 bases between them. In DNA form, the CDR3 reads TGCAGTGCTTCGGGGGACGGATACTCTGGGGCCAACGTCCTGACTTTC. Protein: CSASGDGYSGANVLTF.

The chain has TRBV6-6 and TRBJ2-7, with D maybe TRBD2 (6 bases). Trimming pared 3 bases from V and 2 bases from J, leaving 11 bases between. Per germline, CDR1 MNHNY and CDR2 SVGAGI (reference sequence). This CDR3 spans 14 amino acids. CDR3 amino acids: CASSYIGEAYEQYF. The CDR3 DNA reads as TGTGCCAGCAGTTATATAGGGGAGGCCTACGAGCAGTACTTC.

This sequence joins TRBV7-2 and TRBJ2-5, with 12 bases matching TRBD1. V shed 6 bases and J 4 bases; nucleotides not matched to a gene: 9. CDR1 is SGHTA and CDR2 is FQGNSA in the germline V gene. This CDR3 has 16 residues. Here the CDR3 reads CASSLHGTGGRETQYF. Written as DNA, the CDR3 is TGTGCCAGCAGTTTACATGGGACAGGGGGCAGAGAGACCCAGTACTTC.

The rearrangement joins TRBV29-1 to TRBJ2-1; TRBD1 matches at 9 bases. Losses at the gene ends were 6 bases for V and 10 bases for J; bases not matched to a gene: 10. In germline, CDR1 is SQVTM, CDR2 ANQGSEA. The CDR3 contains 13 residues. The CDR3 sequence is CSVVRTGDEEQFF. The CDR3 DNA follows: TGCAGCGTGGTAAGGACAGGGGATGAGGAGCAGTTCTTC.

In this sample, this clonotype turned up once. V is TRBV24-1 and J is TRBJ2-1; D is possibly TRBD1 or TRBD2 (5 bases each). CDR1 and CDR2 (germline): KGHDR, SFDVKD. The ends were cut back, 6 bases at V and 0 bases at J, with 17 bases in the middle. The CDR3 has 17 amino acids. The CDR3 region has the DNA TGTGCCACCAGTATCCCTGGGACCTCAAGCTCCTACAATGAGCAGTTCTTC. It encodes CATSIPGTSSSYNEQFF.

V is TRBV12-3 or TRBV12-4 and J is TRBJ2-3, with D maybe TRBD2 (6 bases). Trimming removed 7 bases at V and 2 bases at J, with 16 bases between. There are 15 residues in the CDR3. The CDR3 region has the DNA TGTGCCAGCACCCTGATGGGACTTCCCACAGATACGCAGTATTTT. It yields the protein CASTLMGLPTDTQYF.

The gene calls are TRBV5-5 and TRBJ2-7; maybe TRBD1 (6 bases). Germline CDR1 reads SGHKS; CDR2 reads YYEKEE (reference sequence). The V end lost 1 base, the J end lost 4 bases, and 12 bases lay between the germline ends. This CDR3 contains 14 residues. The CDR3 protein is CASSLRAGDYEQYF. CDR3 DNA sequence: TGTGCCAGCAGCTTGAGGGCAGGGGATTACGAGCAGTACTTC.

The chain has TRBV20-1 and TRBJ2-1, with D tentatively TRBD1 (5 bases). Germline V gene sequence: CDR1 DFQATT, CDR2 SNEGSKA (reference sequence). V was clipped by 1 base and J by 4 bases, with 11 bases between them. The CDR3 contains 14 residues. CDR3 sequence (DNA): TGCAGTGCTAGAGCCCCTCCAGGGTACAATGAGCAGTTCTTC. As protein: CSARAPPGYNEQFF.

This clonotype was found a few times. The chain employs TRBV7-2 and TRBJ2-7; 7 bases match TRBD2. The CDR3 covers 14 residues. The V and J ends lost 8 bases and 1 base, in that order; junction bases with no gene match: 8. The germline gives CDR1 SGHTA, CDR2 FQGNSA. The CDR3 sequence is CASAWGGGSYEQYF. In DNA, the CDR3 is TGTGCCAGCGCCTGGGGGGGGGGATCCTACGAGCAGTACTTC.

The chain has TRBV20-1 and TRBJ2-5; a possible D gene is TRBD2 (5 bases). The germline CDR1 and CDR2 sequences are DFQATT and SNEGSKA (reference sequence). V was trimmed by 8 bases and J by 11 bases, leaving 18 bases between them. CDR3 length: 11 amino acids. Here the CDR3 reads CSPRVFNEQYF. CDR3 nucleotides: TGCAGTCCGCGGGTGTTCAATGAGCAGTACTTC.

This chain uses TRBV5-1 with TRBJ2-1, with TRBD2 matching over 13 bases. With V trimmed by 5 bases and J by 7 bases, 21 bases remained unmatched. The V gene's germline CDR1 is SGHRS and CDR2 YFSETQ. This CDR3 is built from 20 residues. The CDR3 spells CASRPTGGTSGASGRNEQFF. CDR3 DNA sequence: TGCGCCAGCAGACCCACCGGAGGGACTAGCGGGGCTTCTGGGAGAAATGAGCAGTTCTTC.